This T cell receptor (beta chain) was sequenced for a study of blood T cell repertoires in COVID-19. Overall study context: COVID-19 samples from acute and convalescent phases originated in the United States, Italy and Spain. Sample material is recorded as cDNA or gDNA derived from T cells, B-cell-depleted T cells, or PBMCs.

Germline V gene data show CDR1 as MGHRA and CDR2 as YSYEKL. The CDR3 contains 15 residues. The germline V and J ends were trimmed by 1 base and 0 bases, with 10 bases remaining between them. Per the original methods: Estimation of nucleated cell counts was performed using reference gene primer amplification. Assay used: immunoSEQ multiplex PCR; TCRdb lists only in-frame clones, some missing. V and J calls and clone size come straight from that table; D and trimming were deduced from the DNA. The profile shows 200,000 to 250,000 clones, around 84% of them singletons. Sequenced sample: peripheral blood. This receptor was identified in a human donor in a cohort sampled during active COVID-19. V usage is TRBV4-1 and J usage is TRBJ2-7; no clear D. CDR3 protein: CASSQGTAFSYEQYF. Written as DNA, the CDR3 is TGCGCCAGCAGCCAAGGCACAGCCTTCTCCTACGAGCAGTACTTC.